The T cell receptor (beta chain) described here comes from a study of spatial heterogeneity in lung cancer (dated by TCRdb to the late 2010s). General notes on the study: More beta-chain than alpha-chain transcripts were consistently detected, likely reflecting higher beta-chain transcript abundance. In non-small cell lung cancer, the study made a quantitative comparison of TCR alpha and beta repertoires among multiple tumor regions, matched nontumor lung and blood. Nonsynonymous mutation counts, determined by whole-exome sequencing of tumor tissue, were related to TCR repertoire features. At surgery, both alpha and beta chains were TCR-sequenced in 200 to 250 tumor regions, approximately 64 matched nontumor lung samples and a few dozen PBMC samples. In the raw uncorrected reads, each unique combination of TCR and UMI appeared more than ten times on average. Study-level results and caveats: Ubiquitous expanded tumor TCRs showed up in blood more often at tumor resection than at routine follow-up. Confirming at a functional level the hypothesis that regional TCRs recognize regional mutations was considered to require additional single-cell paired TCR alpha and beta sequencing.

Library creation used 5' RACE. The instrument was a NextSeq 500. To allow correction of PCR and sequencing errors, the TCR library protocol tagged every TCR cDNA molecule with a unique molecular identifier. The original pipeline was this. TCR identification, UMI-based error correction and CDR3 extraction were performed with Decombinator tools. Expanded TCRs were defined as those above a frequency of 2 per 1,000, corresponding to the top 1% of the tumor frequency distribution. Renyi diversity was computed with the R vegan package after each repertoire had been subsampled 100 times to 5,000 TCRs. To build CDR3 similarity networks, amino acid triplet string-kernel similarity was used, and CDR3s were connected when their pairwise similarity was above 0.82. In TCRdb, the public reads were trimmed at Q25 with fastp and aligned with MiXCR, with productive beta chains retained. Rows matching on CDR3 protein sequence are summarized as one entry with the most common DNA and genes. It is TCRdb's table, rather than the study itself, that gives the V and J calls and clone size. This sample holds 25,000 or so distinct CDR3 sequences; approximately 4.7% were observed only once. The ten largest clones represent 5.2% of the sample.

V and J lose 2 bases and 6 bases, and a span of 10 bases separates them. Including cysteine and phenylalanine, the CDR3 has 13 amino acids. Of the read, only the CDR3 DNA is kept; its 39 bases are in frame from base 1. This specimen's time point label, interpreted: sample taken at primary tumor resection. The donors were more than 60 patients from the lung TRACERx cohort who had early-stage, untreated non-small cell lung cancer. TCR sequencing used whole RNA extracted from tumor and nontumor lung tissue, or from cryopreserved PBMC samples, without cell sorting. Only patients for whom sufficient RNA was available from at least two tumor regions were selected for TCR sequencing. Many counts were recorded for this clonotype. Its binding antigen is unknown. Per-base qualities were not stored, and no clone one base away is much larger.

The rearranged segments are TRBV12-3 or TRBV12-4 and TRBJ1-1, and possibly TRBD1, on 5 matching bases. The sample consisted of PBMCs, taken at surgery. The receptor's source is a male donor with early-stage non-small cell lung cancer. The nucleotide sequence reads TGTGCCAGCAGTTTATCGGGGGTGTCTGAAGCTTTCTTT. Its translation reads: CASSLSGVSEAFF.